The T cell receptor (beta chain) described here comes from a study of a mutant IDH1 vaccine in newly diagnosed glioma (TCRdb year 2021). At the level of the whole study: Eight vaccinations were administered to patients in weeks 1, 3, 5, 7, 11, 15, 19 and 23, corresponding to visits V03 through V10. For exploratory analyses, around 23 treated patients had longitudinal TCRB deep sequencing done wherever samples were available. Vaccination was initiated 4-6 weeks after radiotherapy alone, or concurrently with temozolomide cycles in the chemotherapy-containing groups. Of the 30 or so patients who were treated, approximately 60% were male and roughly 40% were female, and the mean age was around 40 years. Peripheral blood was collected at six visits: V03 (baseline), V05, V07, V10, V12 and V13. Before enrollment, most patients had been given radiochemotherapy with temozolomide as standard therapy, while the rest had received either radiotherapy alone or temozolomide alone.

The V end gives up 4 bases and the J end 7 bases, leaving 6 bases in the junction not matched to a gene. The germline V gene encodes CDR1 SGHRS and CDR2 YFSETQ. Reading from cysteine to phenylalanine, the CDR3 counts 13 amino acids. Kept here is only the CDR3 DNA, which spans 39 bases and is read in frame from base 1. Libraries were prepared through the immunoSEQ multiplex PCR assay. Rearranged TCR beta chain sequences were amplified with the hsTCRB Kit following the manufacturer's protocol. Sequencing of TCRB libraries was carried out on an Illumina MiSeq. Concerning the study's data processing: Demultiplexing, trimming and gene mapping were performed with the kit vendor's proprietary platform. TCRdb re-hosts the immuneACCESS table, in-frame sequences only. Its copies lack some clones; in the studies checked, an unresolved V gene accounts for under half of them, and the cause for the rest is not known. D and trimming were read from the DNA, whereas the V and J calls and clone size are those reported in that table. The sample table records 50,000 to 70,000 clones; 84% of these occur just once. The leading ten clones occupy about 14% of the sample.

Study-wide findings and limitations: Immune responses induced by the vaccine were seen in roughly 95% of patients across multiple MHC alleles. Pseudoprogression seemed to be unrelated to changes in the top peripheral T cell clonotypes found by TCRB sequencing. Availability determined which PBMC samples were chosen for TCRB deep sequencing. It was noted by the authors that analyses of patient blood samples could not be reproduced owing to sample limitations.

Explained via the paper, the time point label denotes: week 23, last vaccination. Each vaccine dose was 300 ug of a 20-mer mutant IDH1 peptide in Montanide, given subcutaneously with topical imiquimod. Newly diagnosed WHO grade 3 or 4 IDH1-mutant astrocytomas showing loss of nuclear ATRX were present in the donors. The samples were drawn from NOA16, a multicentre, single-arm, open-label phase I trial in Germany that tested a mutant IDH1 peptide vaccine in humans for the first time. Genomic DNA for TCRB sequencing was extracted from EDTA blood using the DNeasy Blood and Tissue Kit. This clone came up a few times. The target of this receptor is not known. Base qualities are missing; no much larger clone stands one base away.

The V gene is TRBV5-1 and the J gene is TRBJ1-2; 8 of the junction bases match TRBD1. The receptor was derived from a man aged 18 to 30 with glioma. The sample here was PBMCs, taken from a glioma patient whose treatment included an IDH1 peptide vaccine. The CDR3 region has the sequence CASSTTGGLGYTF. DNA sequence: TGCGCCAGCAGCACCACAGGGGGACTTGGCTACACCTTC.